A selection of T cell receptor beta chains follows, all from one sample in a study of cytomegalovirus exposure and HLA in healthy donors. Repertoires were generated with immunoSEQ multiplex PCR, while TCRdb's copy carries only in-frame clones and drops some. The sample has some 170,000 clones; approximately 89% are singletons. The sequencing sample was made of PBMCs. Every receptor here comes from a man younger than 35 in good health and CMV-seropositive. CDR3s include the opening cysteine and the closing phenylalanine or tryptophan. The D gene is left open where the match is weak. Size tells how often a clone was seen (once, few, many) or the class of an expanded clone, and some rows leave it out.

clone size	V gene	J gene	D gene	CDR3 DNA	CDR3 protein
-	TRBV7-9	TRBJ2-7	-	TGTGCCAGCTTGGGGCGGAATAGGGACGAGCAGTACTTC	CASLGRNRDEQYF
-	TRBV7-2	TRBJ1-1	-	TGTGCCAGCAGCTTAGGATCAGGGATGACAACTGAAGCTTTCTTT	CASSLGSGMTTEAFF
-	TRBV7-9	TRBJ2-7	TRBD2	TGTGCCAGCTCAGCGGGACTAGCGGGAAGTTTCTACGAGCAGTACTTC	CASSAGLAGSFYEQYF
-	TRBV4-1	TRBJ2-2	-	TGCGCCAGCAGCCGGGAGGACAAGAACACCGGGGAGCTGTTTTTT	CASSREDKNTGELFF
few	TRBV2	TRBJ2-2	-	TGTGCCAGCAGTGACCAAGGGGCAAACACCGGGGAGCTGTTTTTT	CASSDQGANTGELFF
once	TRBV7-2	TRBJ2-1	TRBD2	TGTGCCAGCAGCTTAGTACCTAGCGGGCTCTCTGAGCAGTTCTTC	CASSLVPSGLSEQFF
-	TRBV5-6	TRBJ1-5	TRBD1	TGTGCCAGCAGCTACTCCCCCGGGACAGGGGGCTTCGGCAATCAGCCCCAGCATTTT	CASSYSPGTGGFGNQPQHF
-	TRBV5-1	TRBJ2-2	TRBD2	TGCGCCAGCAGCTTTGTCCCGGGAGGGCCAGGCGGGGAGCTGTTTTTT	CASSFVPGGPGGELFF
-	TRBV2	TRBJ2-1	TRBD1	TGTGCCAGCACCCGACAGGGTGCATACAATGAGCAGTTCTTC	CASTRQGAYNEQFF
-	TRBV20-1	TRBJ2-1	-	TGCAGTGCTAAGGACCGGGAGAGAGAGTTCTTC	CSAKDREREFF
-	TRBV7-2	TRBJ2-5	-	TGTGCCAGCAGCTTAGCCAGGGGATTAGGCGGGACCCAGTACTTC	CASSLARGLGGTQYF
-	TRBV9	TRBJ2-7	-	TGTGCCAGCAGCCCCGGAGGGCCCATATCCTACGAGCAGTACTTC	CASSPGGPISYEQYF
-	TRBV6-5	TRBJ1-1	-	TGTGCCAGCACGAGGGGGATGAACACTGAAGCTTTCTTT	CASTRGMNTEAFF
-	TRBV27	TRBJ2-3	-	TGTGCCAGCAGTGGAGCTAGCGTGAATACGCAGTATTTT	CASSGASVNTQYF